This T cell receptor beta chain was documented in a study of long-term antiretroviral therapy in people with HIV. Study-wide points: The range of CDR3 lengths in HIV repertoires proved narrower than that found in controls. Despite increasing after ART, diversity remained lower than that of transplant donor controls. Pre-ART-expanded clones dominated the repertoire at all time points.

Notes on this clone: The antigen remains undetermined.

An immunoSEQ assay, version v3.0, was performed at survey level. Clones were read by immunoSEQ multiplex PCR, and TCRdb kept only the in-frame ones, dropping some. The sample records about 29,000 clones, approximately 80% being singletons. The junction had 4 bases not matched to a gene; V was cut back by 4 bases and J by 5 bases. Germline V gives CDR1 MGHRA, CDR2 YSYEKL. The CDR3 is made up of 14 amino acids. This TCR was recovered from a middle-aged man with HIV. The specimen comprised unsorted PBMCs, sampled 3 years after starting antiretroviral therapy. The chain combines TRBV4-1 with TRBJ2-1; 8 bases fit TRBD1. The DNA for the CDR3 is TGCGCCAGCAGCCCTCGGGACAGGAACAATGAGCAGTTCTTC. Translation gives CASSPRDRNNEQFF.